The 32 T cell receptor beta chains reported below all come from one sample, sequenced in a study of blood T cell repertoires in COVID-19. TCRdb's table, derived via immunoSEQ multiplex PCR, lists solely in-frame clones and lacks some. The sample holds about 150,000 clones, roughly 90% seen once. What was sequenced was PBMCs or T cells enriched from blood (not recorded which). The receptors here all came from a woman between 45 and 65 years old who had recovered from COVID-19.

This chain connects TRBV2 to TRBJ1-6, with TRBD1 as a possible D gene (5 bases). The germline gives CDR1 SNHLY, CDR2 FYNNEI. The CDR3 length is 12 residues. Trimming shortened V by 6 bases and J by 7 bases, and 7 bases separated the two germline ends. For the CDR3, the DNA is TGTGCCAGCAGGGCAGGGAATTCACCCCTCCACTTT. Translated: CASRAGNSPLHF. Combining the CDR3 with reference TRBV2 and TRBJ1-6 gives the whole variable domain EPEVTQTPSHQVTQMGQEVILRCVPISNHLYFYWYRQILGQKVEFLVSFYNNEISEKSEIFDDQFSVERPDGSNFTLKIRSTKLEDSAMYFCASRAGNSPLHFGNGTRLTVT.

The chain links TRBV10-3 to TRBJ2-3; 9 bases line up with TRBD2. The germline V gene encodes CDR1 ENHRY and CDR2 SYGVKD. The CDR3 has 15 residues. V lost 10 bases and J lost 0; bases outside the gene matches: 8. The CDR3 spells CATGRSGGSTDTQYF. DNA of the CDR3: TGTGCCACCGGGAGGAGCGGGGGGAGCACAGATACGCAGTATTTT.

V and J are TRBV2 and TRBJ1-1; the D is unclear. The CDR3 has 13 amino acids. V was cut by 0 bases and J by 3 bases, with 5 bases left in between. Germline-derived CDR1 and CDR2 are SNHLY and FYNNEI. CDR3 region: CASSEARDTEAFF. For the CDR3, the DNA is TGTGCCAGCAGTGAAGCTCGGGACACTGAAGCTTTCTTT.

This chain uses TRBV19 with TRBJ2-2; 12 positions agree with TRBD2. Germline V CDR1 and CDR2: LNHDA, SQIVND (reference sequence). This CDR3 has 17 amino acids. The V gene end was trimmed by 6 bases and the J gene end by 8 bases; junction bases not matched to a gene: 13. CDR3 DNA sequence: TGTGCCAGTAGCCCCCGACTAGCGGGGGCCGGGAGGGGGGAGCTGTTTTTT. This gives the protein CASSPRLAGAGRGELFF.

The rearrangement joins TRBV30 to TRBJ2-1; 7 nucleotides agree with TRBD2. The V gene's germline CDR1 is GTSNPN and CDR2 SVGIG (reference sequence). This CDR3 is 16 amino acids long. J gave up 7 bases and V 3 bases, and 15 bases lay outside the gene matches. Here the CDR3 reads CAWRAKRGDPGNEQFF. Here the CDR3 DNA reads TGTGCCTGGAGAGCGAAGCGGGGCGACCCCGGGAATGAGCAGTTCTTC.

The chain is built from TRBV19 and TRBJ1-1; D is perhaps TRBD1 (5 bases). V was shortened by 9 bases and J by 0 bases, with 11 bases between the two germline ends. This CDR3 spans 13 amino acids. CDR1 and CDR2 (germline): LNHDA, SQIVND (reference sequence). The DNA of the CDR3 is TGTGCCAGCCGCTGGGGCATGAACACTGAAGCTTTCTTT. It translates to CASRWGMNTEAFF.

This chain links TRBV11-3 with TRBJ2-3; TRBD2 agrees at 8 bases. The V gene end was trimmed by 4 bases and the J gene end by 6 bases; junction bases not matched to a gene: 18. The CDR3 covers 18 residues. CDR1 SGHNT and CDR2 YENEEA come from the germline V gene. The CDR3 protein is CASSSTRGSGERRDTQYF. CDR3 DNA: TGTGCCAGCAGCTCAACCCGAGGTAGCGGGGAAAGGAGGGATACGCAGTATTTT.

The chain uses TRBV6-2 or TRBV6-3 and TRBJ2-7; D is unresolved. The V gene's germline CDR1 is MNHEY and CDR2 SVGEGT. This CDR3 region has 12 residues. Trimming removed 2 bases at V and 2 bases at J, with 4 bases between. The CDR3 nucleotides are TGTGCCAGCAGTTACGGCACCTACGAGCAGTACTTC. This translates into CASSYGTYEQYF.

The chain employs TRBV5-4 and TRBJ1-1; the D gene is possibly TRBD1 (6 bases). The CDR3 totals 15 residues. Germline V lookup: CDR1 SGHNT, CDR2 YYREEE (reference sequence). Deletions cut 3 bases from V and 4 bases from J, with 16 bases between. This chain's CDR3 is CASSWGRRSVTEAFF. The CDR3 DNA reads TGTGCCAGCAGCTGGGGGCGGCGCTCGGTCACTGAAGCTTTCTTT.

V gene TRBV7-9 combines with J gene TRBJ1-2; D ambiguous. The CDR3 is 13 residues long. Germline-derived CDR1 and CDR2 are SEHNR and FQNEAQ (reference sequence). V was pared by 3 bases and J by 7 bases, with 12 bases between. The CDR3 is CASSFLGGLGYTF. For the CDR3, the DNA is TGTGCCAGCAGCTTTCTTGGAGGGCTTGGCTACACCTTC. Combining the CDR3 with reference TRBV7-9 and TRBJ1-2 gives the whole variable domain DTGVSQNPRHKITKRGQNVTFRCDPISEHNRLYWYRQTLGQGPEFLTYFQNEAQLEKSRLLSDRFSAERPKGSFSTLEIQRTEQGDSAMYLCASSFLGGLGYTFGSGTRLTVV.

As DNA, the CDR3 is TGTGCCTGGAGTGTGCCTAGCGGGGGGAGCACAGATACGCAGTATTTT. Protein: CAWSVPSGGSTDTQYF. J is TRBJ2-3 and V is TRBV30; TRBD2 aligns across 11 bases. Trimming took 0 bases from V and 0 from J; bases not matched to a gene: 2. The CDR3 extends over 16 amino acids. Germline V gene sequence: CDR1 GTSNPN, CDR2 SVGIG (reference sequence). Together with reference TRBV30 and TRBJ2-3, the CDR3 gives the full variable domain: SQTIHQWPATLVQPVGSPLSLECTVEGTSNPNLYWYRQAAGRGLQLLFYSVGIGQISSEVPQNLSASRPQDRQFILSSKKLLLSDSGFYLCAWSVPSGGSTDTQYFGPGTRLTVL.

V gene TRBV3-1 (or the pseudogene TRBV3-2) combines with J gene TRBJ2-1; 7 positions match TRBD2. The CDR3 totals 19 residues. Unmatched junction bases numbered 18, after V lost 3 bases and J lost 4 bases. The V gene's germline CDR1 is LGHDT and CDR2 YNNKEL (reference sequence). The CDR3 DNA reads TGTGCCAGCAGCCATCAAAGAGGCAATAGCGGGCGCTTTTACAATGAGCAGTTCTTC. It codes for CASSHQRGNSGRFYNEQFF.

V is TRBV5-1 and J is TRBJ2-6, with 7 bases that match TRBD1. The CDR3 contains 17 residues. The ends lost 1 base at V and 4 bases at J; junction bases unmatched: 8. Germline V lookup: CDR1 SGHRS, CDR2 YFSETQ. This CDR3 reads CASSLPNRGPGANVLTF. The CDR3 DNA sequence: TGCGCCAGCAGCTTGCCCAACAGGGGACCCGGGGCCAACGTCCTGACTTTC.

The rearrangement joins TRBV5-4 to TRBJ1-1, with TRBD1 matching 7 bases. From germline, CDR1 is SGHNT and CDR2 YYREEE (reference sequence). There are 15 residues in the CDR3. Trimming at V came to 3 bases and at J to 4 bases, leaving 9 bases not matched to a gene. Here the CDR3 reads CASSSPQGIGTEAFF. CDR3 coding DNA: TGTGCCAGCAGCTCCCCACAGGGGATTGGCACTGAAGCTTTCTTT.

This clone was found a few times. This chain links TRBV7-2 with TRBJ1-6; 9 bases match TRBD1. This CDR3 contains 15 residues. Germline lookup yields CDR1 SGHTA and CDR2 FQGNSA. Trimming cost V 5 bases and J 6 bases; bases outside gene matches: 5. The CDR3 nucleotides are TGTGCCAGCAGCCCGCTGACAGGGGGTAATTCACCCCTCCACTTT. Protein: CASSPLTGGNSPLHF. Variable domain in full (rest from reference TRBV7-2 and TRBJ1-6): GAGVSQSPSNKVTEKGKDVELRCDPISGHTALYWYRQSLGQGLEFLIYFQGNSAPDKSGLPSDRFSAERTGGSVSTLTIQRTQQEDSAVYLCASSPLTGGNSPLHFGNGTRLTVT.

The CDR3, as DNA: TGTGCCAGCAGCCACCCCGGGGGGCTTGCTAATGAAAAACTGTTTTTT. It encodes CASSHPGGLANEKLFF. V gene TRBV7-9 combines with J gene TRBJ1-4; D may be TRBD1 (6 bases). Germline CDR1 is SEHNR and CDR2 is FQNEAQ (reference sequence). Trimming removed 5 bases from V and 3 bases from J, with 16 bases in between. CDR3 length: 16 residues.

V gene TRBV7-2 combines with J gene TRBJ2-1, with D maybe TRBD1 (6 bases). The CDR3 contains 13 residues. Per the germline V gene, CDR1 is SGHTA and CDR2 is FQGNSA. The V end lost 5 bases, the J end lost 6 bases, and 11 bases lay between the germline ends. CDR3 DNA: TGTGCCAGCAGCCCAGACAGGTTCAATGAGCAGTTCTTC. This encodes CASSPDRFNEQFF.

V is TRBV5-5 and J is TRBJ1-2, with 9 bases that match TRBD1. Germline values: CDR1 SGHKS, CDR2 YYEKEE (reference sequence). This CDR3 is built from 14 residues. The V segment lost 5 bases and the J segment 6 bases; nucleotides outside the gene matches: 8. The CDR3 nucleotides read TGTGCCAGCAGATCCGGGACAGGGTTTGATGGCTACACCTTC. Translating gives CASRSGTGFDGYTF.

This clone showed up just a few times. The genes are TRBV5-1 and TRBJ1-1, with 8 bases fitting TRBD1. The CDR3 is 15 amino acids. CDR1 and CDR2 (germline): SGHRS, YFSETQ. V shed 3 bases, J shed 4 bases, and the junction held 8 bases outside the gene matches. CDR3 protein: CASSYERTGSTEAFF. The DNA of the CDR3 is TGCGCCAGCAGCTACGAGAGGACAGGGAGCACTGAAGCTTTCTTT.

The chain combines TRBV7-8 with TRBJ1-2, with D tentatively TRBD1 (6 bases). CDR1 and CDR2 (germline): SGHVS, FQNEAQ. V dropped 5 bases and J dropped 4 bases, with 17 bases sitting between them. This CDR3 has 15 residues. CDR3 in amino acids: CASSAQGLSGYGYTF. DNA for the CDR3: TGTGCCAGCAGCGCACAGGGTCTTTCAGGCTATGGCTACACCTTC.

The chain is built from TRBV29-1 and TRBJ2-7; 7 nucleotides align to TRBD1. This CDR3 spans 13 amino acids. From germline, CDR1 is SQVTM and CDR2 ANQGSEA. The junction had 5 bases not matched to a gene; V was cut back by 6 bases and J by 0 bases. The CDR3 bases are TGCAGCGTCTCGACAGGGAACTCCTACGAGCAGTACTTC. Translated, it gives CSVSTGNSYEQYF.

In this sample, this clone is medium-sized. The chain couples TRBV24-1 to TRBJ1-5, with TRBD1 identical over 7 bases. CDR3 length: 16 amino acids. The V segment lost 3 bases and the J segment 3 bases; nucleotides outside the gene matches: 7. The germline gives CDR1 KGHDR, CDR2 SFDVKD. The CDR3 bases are TGTGCCACCAGTGATCCCCGACAGGGAAACAATCAGCCCCAGCATTTT. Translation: CATSDPRQGNNQPQHF.

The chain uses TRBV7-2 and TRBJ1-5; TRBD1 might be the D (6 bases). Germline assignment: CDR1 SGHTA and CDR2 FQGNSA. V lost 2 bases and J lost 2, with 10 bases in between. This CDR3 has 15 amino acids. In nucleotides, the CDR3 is TGTGCCAGCAGCTTAAACAGGGTGGGCAATCAGCCCCAGCATTTT. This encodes CASSLNRVGNQPQHF.

The CDR3 is CSVKGSGVQETQYF. The CDR3 DNA sequence: TGCAGCGTTAAAGGTAGCGGGGTCCAAGAGACCCAGTACTTC. This chain uses TRBV29-1 with TRBJ2-5; 8 nucleotides match TRBD2. This CDR3 contains 14 residues. Germline CDR1 is SQVTM and CDR2 is ANQGSEA. Trimming at V came to 5 bases and at J to 1 base, leaving 6 bases not matched to a gene.

CDR3 in DNA: TGTGCCAGCAGCCCCCGGGACAATCAGCCCCAGCATTTT. This gives the protein CASSPRDNQPQHF. V gene TRBV9 combines with J gene TRBJ1-5; D unresolved. Trimming shortened V by 4 bases and J by 3 bases, and 8 bases separated the two germline ends. The CDR3 is made up of 13 amino acids. Germline values: CDR1 SGDLS, CDR2 YYNGEE.

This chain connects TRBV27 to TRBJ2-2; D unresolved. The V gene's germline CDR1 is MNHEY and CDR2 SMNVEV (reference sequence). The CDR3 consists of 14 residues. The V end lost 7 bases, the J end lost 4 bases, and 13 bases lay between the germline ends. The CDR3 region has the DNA TGTGCCAGCAAAAGGTATTCAGGCACCGGGGAGCTGTTTTTT. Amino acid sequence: CASKRYSGTGELFF.

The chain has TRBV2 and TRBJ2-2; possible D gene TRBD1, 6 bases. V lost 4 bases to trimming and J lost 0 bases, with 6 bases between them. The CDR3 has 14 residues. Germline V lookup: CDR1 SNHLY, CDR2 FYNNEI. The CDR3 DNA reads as TGTGCCAGCAGTGGGACAGCGAACACCGGGGAGCTGTTTTTT. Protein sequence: CASSGTANTGELFF.

The DNA for the CDR3 is TGTGCCAGCAGCTTTAGTGTTACAGGGGCGGCGGAAAAACTGTTTTTT. As protein: CASSFSVTGAAEKLFF. The chain has TRBV7-9 and TRBJ1-4; 7 nucleotides match TRBD1. The CDR3 runs 16 residues. CDR1 and CDR2 (germline): SEHNR, FQNEAQ (reference sequence). Unmatched junction bases numbered 12, after V lost 3 bases and J lost 8 bases.

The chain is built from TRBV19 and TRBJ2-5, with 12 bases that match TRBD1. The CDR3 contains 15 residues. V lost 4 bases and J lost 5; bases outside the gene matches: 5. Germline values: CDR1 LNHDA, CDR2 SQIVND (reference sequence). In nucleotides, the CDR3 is TGTGCCAGTAGTACCGGGACAGGGGGCGGGGAGACCCAGTACTTC. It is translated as CASSTGTGGGETQYF.

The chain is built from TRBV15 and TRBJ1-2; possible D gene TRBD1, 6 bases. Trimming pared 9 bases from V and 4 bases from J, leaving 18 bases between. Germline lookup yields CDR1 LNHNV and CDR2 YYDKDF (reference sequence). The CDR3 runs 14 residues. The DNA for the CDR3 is TGTGCCACGACACAGGGCCTGAGGGCCTATGGCTACACCTTC. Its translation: CATTQGLRAYGYTF.

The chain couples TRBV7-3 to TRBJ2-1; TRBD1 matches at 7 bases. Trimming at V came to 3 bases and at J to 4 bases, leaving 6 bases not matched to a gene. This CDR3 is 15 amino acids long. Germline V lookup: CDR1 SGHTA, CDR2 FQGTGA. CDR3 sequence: CASSFRGQLYNEQFF. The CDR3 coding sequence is TGTGCCAGCAGCTTCCGGGGACAGTTATACAATGAGCAGTTCTTC.

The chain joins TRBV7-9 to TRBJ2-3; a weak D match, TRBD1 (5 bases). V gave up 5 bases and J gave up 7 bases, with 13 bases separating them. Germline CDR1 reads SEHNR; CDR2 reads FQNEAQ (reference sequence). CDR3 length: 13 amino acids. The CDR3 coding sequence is TGTGCCAGCAGCACCCGACAGACTTATACGCAGTATTTT. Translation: CASSTRQTYTQYF.